Listed below are T cell receptor beta chains from one sample, sequenced in a study of a mutant IDH1 vaccine in newly diagnosed glioma. These receptors have no known antigen. TCRdb's table, derived via immunoSEQ multiplex PCR, lists solely in-frame clones and lacks some. The table shows approximately 21,000 clones, with roughly 89% occurring only once. The sample here was PBMCs, taken from a glioma patient whose treatment included an IDH1 peptide vaccine. These TCRs come from a woman between 40 and 55 years old with glioma. The CDR3 runs from the conserved cysteine through the conserved F or W. Each record gives: V gene, J gene, clone size, D gene, CDR3 length, CDR3 protein, CDR3 DNA. D genes are given only for firm matches. For some rows the clone size is stated as once, few or many, or as a class when expanded; others skip it.

v_call: TRBV7-8; j_call: TRBJ1-4; clone_size: once; d_call: NA; cdr3_length: 14; cdr3_aa: CASSLFGGNEKLFF; cdr3_nt: TGTGCCAGCAGCTTGTTCGGGGGTAATGAAAAACTGTTTTTT
v_call: TRBV7-8; j_call: TRBJ2-7; clone_size: NA; d_call: NA; cdr3_length: 10; cdr3_aa: CASSGTSQYF; cdr3_nt: TGTGCCAGCAGCGGGACGTCGCAGTACTTC
v_call: TRBV4-1; j_call: TRBJ2-5; clone_size: NA; d_call: NA; cdr3_length: 12; cdr3_aa: CASSQGFQTQYF; cdr3_nt: TGCGCCAGCAGCCAAGGGTTCCAGACCCAGTACTTC
v_call: TRBV27; j_call: TRBJ2-1; clone_size: few; d_call: NA; cdr3_length: 11; cdr3_aa: CASSDGNEQFF; cdr3_nt: TGTGCCAGCAGCGACGGGAATGAGCAGTTCTTC
v_call: TRBV4-1; j_call: TRBJ2-4; clone_size: NA; d_call: NA; cdr3_length: 18; cdr3_aa: CASSQFSAGREYKNIQYF; cdr3_nt: TGCGCCAGCAGCCAATTCTCCGCCGGCAGGGAATACAAAAACATTCAGTACTTC
v_call: TRBV2; j_call: TRBJ1-5; clone_size: NA; d_call: TRBD1; cdr3_length: 15; cdr3_aa: CASSEDRVVSQPQHF; cdr3_nt: TGTGCCAGCAGTGAGGACAGGGTAGTAAGTCAGCCCCAGCATTTT
v_call: TRBV5-1; j_call: TRBJ2-2; clone_size: few; d_call: TRBD1; cdr3_length: 16; cdr3_aa: CASSLGTGGYRGELFF; cdr3_nt: TGCGCCAGCAGCTTGGGGACAGGGGGATATCGCGGGGAGCTGTTTTTT
v_call: TRBV30; j_call: TRBJ2-3; clone_size: NA; d_call: NA; cdr3_length: 12; cdr3_aa: CAWAPRGDTQYF; cdr3_nt: TGTGCCTGGGCACCTAGAGGAGATACGCAGTATTTT
v_call: TRBV30; j_call: TRBJ2-3; clone_size: once; d_call: TRBD2; cdr3_length: 17; cdr3_aa: CAWSSVLAGFLKDTQYF; cdr3_nt: TGTGCCTGGAGTAGTGTTCTAGCGGGTTTTCTCAAGGATACGCAGTATTTT
v_call: TRBV30; j_call: TRBJ2-2; clone_size: NA; d_call: NA; cdr3_length: 11; cdr3_aa: CAWGLPGELFF; cdr3_nt: TGTGCCTGGGGTTTACCCGGGGAGCTGTTTTTT
v_call: TRBV7-9; j_call: TRBJ2-5; clone_size: NA; d_call: NA; cdr3_length: 14; cdr3_aa: CASSLDGNQETQYF; cdr3_nt: TGTGCCAGCAGCTTAGACGGGAACCAAGAGACCCAGTACTTC
v_call: TRBV2; j_call: TRBJ2-7; clone_size: NA; d_call: NA; cdr3_length: 10; cdr3_aa: CASRDYEQYF; cdr3_nt: TGTGCCAGCCGGGACTACGAGCAGTACTTC
v_call: TRBV27; j_call: TRBJ1-1; clone_size: once; d_call: TRBD1; cdr3_length: 14; cdr3_aa: CASSTQGAGTEAFF; cdr3_nt: TGTGCCAGCAGTACCCAGGGGGCAGGGACTGAAGCTTTCTTT
v_call: TRBV28; j_call: TRBJ2-1; clone_size: NA; d_call: TRBD2; cdr3_length: 14; cdr3_aa: CASSPGLAYNEQFF; cdr3_nt: TGTGCCAGCAGCCCGGGACTAGCCTACAATGAGCAGTTCTTC
v_call: TRBV2; j_call: TRBJ2-1; clone_size: NA; d_call: TRBD2; cdr3_length: 15; cdr3_aa: CASSLLAASYNEQFF; cdr3_nt: TGTGCCAGCAGTTTACTAGCGGCCTCCTACAATGAGCAGTTCTTC
v_call: TRBV7-6; j_call: TRBJ1-5; clone_size: NA; d_call: NA; cdr3_length: 13; cdr3_aa: CASSSRVGQPQHF; cdr3_nt: TGTGCCAGCAGCTCCAGGGTGGGGCAGCCCCAGCATTTT
v_call: TRBV4-1; j_call: TRBJ1-2; clone_size: NA; d_call: TRBD1; cdr3_length: 15; cdr3_aa: CASSQATGGIYGYTF; cdr3_nt: TGCGCCAGCAGCCAAGCTACAGGGGGGATCTATGGCTACACCTTC
v_call: TRBV5-4; j_call: TRBJ1-1; clone_size: NA; d_call: TRBD1; cdr3_length: 15; cdr3_aa: CASSPGRGRRTEAFF; cdr3_nt: TGTGCCAGCAGTCCAGGGAGGGGGCGAAGGACTGAAGCTTTCTTT
v_call: TRBV2; j_call: TRBJ1-1; clone_size: few; d_call: NA; cdr3_length: 12; cdr3_aa: CASPVRRTEAFF; cdr3_nt: TGTGCCAGCCCGGTTCGGAGGACTGAAGCTTTCTTT
v_call: TRBV4-1; j_call: TRBJ1-6; clone_size: NA; d_call: NA; cdr3_length: 16; cdr3_aa: CASSPGARGWNSPLHF; cdr3_nt: TGCGCCAGCAGCCCAGGAGCGAGGGGATGGAATTCACCCCTCCACTTT
v_call: TRBV7-9; j_call: TRBJ2-1; clone_size: NA; d_call: NA; cdr3_length: 14; cdr3_aa: CASSLVVEGGEQFF; cdr3_nt: TGTGCCAGCAGCTTAGTGGTGGAGGGTGGCGAGCAGTTCTTC
v_call: TRBV30; j_call: TRBJ2-7; clone_size: NA; d_call: NA; cdr3_length: 13; cdr3_aa: CACRTAKSYEQYF; cdr3_nt: TGTGCCTGTCGGACAGCAAAATCCTACGAGCAGTACTTC
v_call: TRBV14; j_call: TRBJ1-2; clone_size: NA; d_call: NA; cdr3_length: 14; cdr3_aa: CASSQRQTSNGYTF; cdr3_nt: TGTGCCAGCAGCCAGCGACAGACGTCCAATGGCTACACCTTC
v_call: TRBV30; j_call: TRBJ2-1; clone_size: NA; d_call: TRBD2; cdr3_length: 14; cdr3_aa: CAWSGGASFNEQFF; cdr3_nt: TGTGCCTGGAGCGGGGGGGCCTCATTCAATGAGCAGTTCTTC
v_call: TRBV13; j_call: TRBJ2-7; clone_size: NA; d_call: TRBD2; cdr3_length: 14; cdr3_aa: CASSLGTSSYEQYF; cdr3_nt: TGTGCCAGCAGCTTAGGGACTAGCAGCTACGAGCAGTACTTC
v_call: TRBV10-3; j_call: TRBJ2-5; clone_size: NA; d_call: NA; cdr3_length: 13; cdr3_aa: CAISDPDDETQYF; cdr3_nt: TGTGCCATCAGTGACCCGGATGATGAGACCCAGTACTTC